Listed below are T cell receptor beta chains from one sample, sequenced in a study of cytomegalovirus exposure and HLA in healthy donors. Produced via immunoSEQ multiplex PCR; TCRdb's table is partial and in-frame only. The sample includes 190,000 or so clones, approximately 83% of them seen just once. The sample was PBMCs. The receptors were sampled from a young woman in good health and CMV-seropositive. Both conserved end residues are part of each CDR3. A D gene is named only where the DNA matches it firmly. Size is stated for part of the rows, as once, few or many counts, or as a class when the clone is expanded.

NA	TRBV4-1	TRBJ2-1	NA	TGCGCCAGCAGCCAATCGAGCGGAAGCTCCTACAATGAGCAGTTCTTC	CASSQSSGSSYNEQFF
TRBD1	TRBV19	TRBJ1-2	once	TGTGCCAGTACTCTCTCCGGGACAGGGGGTAACTATGGCTACACCTTC	CASTLSGTGGNYGYTF
NA	TRBV7-2	TRBJ2-2	NA	TGTGCCAGCAGTCCCCGGGAAACCGGGGAGCTGTTTTTT	CASSPRETGELFF
TRBD1	TRBV7-2	TRBJ1-3	NA	TGTGCCAGCAGCTTAGGGTTTGAGGGACAGGGTTGGAACACCATATATTTT	CASSLGFEGQGWNTIYF
NA	TRBV4-3	TRBJ1-2	NA	TGCGCCAGCAGCCAAGACTTCGGACAGTTAGACATCTATGGCTACACCTTC	CASSQDFGQLDIYGYTF
NA	TRBV15	TRBJ2-5	NA	TGTGCCACCAGCAGAGGAGGGGGGGGAGAAGAGACCCAGTACTTC	CATSRGGGGEETQYF
TRBD1	TRBV11-2	TRBJ2-1	NA	TGTGCCAGCAGCGCCCTACAGGGGGCAAAGGGGGAGCAGTTCTTC	CASSALQGAKGEQFF
NA	TRBV2	TRBJ1-1	few	TGTGCCAGCAGTGAAGGAGGCGGGTACACTGAAGCTTTCTTT	CASSEGGGYTEAFF
NA	TRBV11-2	TRBJ2-7	NA	TGTGCCAGCAGCTTAGGAGGGTCCTACGAGCAGTACTTC	CASSLGGSYEQYF
TRBD1	TRBV7-2	TRBJ1-4	NA	TGTGCCAGCAGCTTAGCGGGACAGACGTTTGAAAAACTGTTTTTT	CASSLAGQTFEKLFF
TRBD1	TRBV7-9	TRBJ2-2	NA	TGTGCCAGCAGCTTCGTACAGGGGACCGGGGAGCTGTTTTTT	CASSFVQGTGELFF
NA	TRBV2	TRBJ2-5	NA	TGTGCCAGCAGTGTGGAGGGTTGGGAGACCCAGTACTTC	CASSVEGWETQYF
NA	TRBV6-5	TRBJ1-5	NA	TGTGCCAGCAGTTACTCGTTCGGTAATCAGCCCCAGCATTTT	CASSYSFGNQPQHF
TRBD2	TRBV6-5	TRBJ2-7	NA	TGTGCCAGCAGTCAGCGGGGCCACTACGAGCAGTACTTC	CASSQRGHYEQYF